The 31 T cell receptor beta chains below all came from one sample that was sequenced in a study of CD8 T cells in ankylosing spondylitis. Via MiXCR, TCRdb re-called the 5' RACE reads, giving one row per CDR3 protein. The profile shows fewer than 25,000 distinct CDR3 sequences, over 10% of them singletons. The sample was blood. The receptor source for this set is a male donor with ankylosing spondylitis or in good health (not recorded which).

V usage is TRBV6-2 or TRBV6-3 and J usage is TRBJ2-3; D gene uncertain. CDR1 and CDR2 from the germline V gene are MNHEY and SVGEGT. V gave up 2 bases and J gave up 5 bases, with 11 bases separating them. The CDR3 length is 14 residues. The chain's CDR3 is CASSYGGVGDTQYF. CDR3 DNA: TGTGCCAGCAGTTACGGTGGAGTTGGAGATACGCAGTATTTT.

This chain connects TRBV6-5 to TRBJ1-4; no definite D call. CDR3 length equals 16 residues. Trimming stripped 0 bases from V and 8 bases from J, with 16 bases between. Germline V gene lookup returns CDR1 MNHEY and CDR2 SVGAGI. The CDR3 loop reads CASSYSTPPLGEKLFF. The CDR3 nucleotides read TGTGCCAGCAGTTACTCGACACCCCCTTTGGGCGAAAAACTGTTTTTT.

This clonotype came up many times. This chain links TRBV6-5 with TRBJ2-2; possible D gene TRBD2, 5 bases. V was trimmed by 6 bases and J by 5 bases, leaving 16 bases between them. CDR1 and CDR2 from the germline V gene are MNHEY and SVGAGI. CDR3 size: 15 residues. The CDR3 sequence: CASSRGPTQTGELFF. CDR3 bases: TGTGCCAGCAGCCGGGGTCCTACTCAGACCGGGGAGCTGTTTTTT.

The chain couples TRBV13 to TRBJ2-1; D unresolved. V was pared by 5 bases and J by 0 bases, with 11 bases between. The CDR3 length is 15 residues. From germline, CDR1 is PRHDT and CDR2 FYEKMQ (reference sequence). DNA for the CDR3: TGTGCCAGCAGCCCCCTATTAGGCTCCTACAATGAGCAGTTCTTC. Translated: CASSPLLGSYNEQFF.

This clonotype was counted many times. The J gene is TRBJ2-1, the V gene TRBV29-1, with 8 nucleotides matching TRBD2. J lost 7 bases, V lost 5 bases, and 7 bases had no gene match. Germline V gives CDR1 SQVTM, CDR2 ANQGSEA. This CDR3 region has 13 residues. CDR3 nucleotides: TGCAGCGTTAGCGGGAGAAGGGGAAATGAGCAGTTCTTC. As protein: CSVSGRRGNEQFF.

This clonotype was counted once. The chain recombines TRBV29-1 with TRBJ1-2; D is undetermined. The CDR3 runs 11 residues. The ends were cut back, 1 base at V and 7 bases at J, with 7 bases in the middle. The germline gives CDR1 SQVTM, CDR2 ANQGSEA. As DNA, the CDR3 is TGCAGCGTTGAAGCGGGAGGTGGCTACACCTTC. Translating it yields CSVEAGGGYTF.

The chain is built from TRBV5-1 and TRBJ2-3; D is uncertain. CDR3 length equals 12 residues. Germline lookup yields CDR1 SGHRS and CDR2 YFSETQ. The V gene lost 6 bases and the J gene lost 2 bases, with 7 bases spanning the gap. The CDR3 nucleotides are TGCGCCAGCACCGCACTCACAGATACGCAGTATTTT. Protein product: CASTALTDTQYF.

This rearrangement joins TRBV24-1 to TRBJ2-1; no firm D call. V lost 0 bases and J 0 bases, leaving 8 bases between the germline ends. The CDR3 runs to 16 residues. Germline V gene lookup returns CDR1 KGHDR and CDR2 SFDVKD. In nucleotides, the CDR3 is TGTGCCACCAGTGATTTGGACCCCAGCTCCTACAATGAGCAGTTCTTC. Protein sequence: CATSDLDPSSYNEQFF.

This clonotype came up a few times. This rearrangement joins TRBV29-1 to TRBJ2-5, with unresolved D. Trimming removed 3 bases at V and 3 bases at J, with 11 bases between. The CDR3 is 13 residues long. Germline assignment: CDR1 SQVTM and CDR2 ANQGSEA. The chain's CDR3 is CSVDVQRKETQYF. The CDR3 region has the DNA TGCAGCGTTGATGTTCAGAGGAAAGAGACCCAGTACTTC. Looking up the rest from reference TRBV29-1 and TRBJ2-5 gives the full variable domain: SAVISQKPSRDICQRGTSLTIQCQVDSQVTMMFWYRQQPGQSLTLIATANQGSEATYESGFVIDKFPISRPNLTFSTLTVSNMSPEDSSIYLCSVDVQRKETQYFGPGTRLLVL.

This clonotype has a handful of counts. CDR3: CSARDRGVYEQYF. As DNA, the CDR3 is TGCAGTGCTAGAGATCGAGGAGTGTACGAGCAGTACTTC. This chain links TRBV20-1 with TRBJ2-7; no reliable D call. This CDR3 is 13 amino acids long. The V end was cut by 0 bases, the J end by 4 bases, with 10 bases between. CDR1 and CDR2 (germline): DFQATT, SNEGSKA (reference sequence).

The table lists this clonotype with many counts. The rearrangement joins TRBV12-3 or TRBV12-4 to TRBJ2-2, with D possibly being TRBD1 (6 bases). Deletions cut 6 bases from V and 3 bases from J, with 20 bases between. This CDR3 spans 17 amino acids. The CDR3 loop is CASRPYREWSHTGELFF. The CDR3 region has the DNA TGTGCCAGCAGGCCTTACAGGGAGTGGAGCCACACCGGGGAGCTGTTTTTT.

This clonotype has ten or more counts. This sequence joins TRBV7-2 and TRBJ2-1, with D tentatively TRBD1 or TRBD2 (5 bases each). Trimming removed 6 bases from V and 6 bases from J, with 21 bases in between. The CDR3 is made up of 16 amino acids. Germline loops: CDR1 SGHTA, CDR2 FQGNSA. The CDR3 loop reads CASSPTPGRLTNEQFF. CDR3 DNA sequence: TGTGCCAGCAGTCCCACGCCGGGACGCCTAACCAATGAGCAGTTCTTC.

Note on this clonotype: This may be a read error: a much more frequent sequence differs by one nucleotide. The V gene is TRBV15, the J gene TRBJ2-1; 11 bases fit TRBD2. The germline V gene encodes CDR1 LNHNV and CDR2 YYDKDF (reference sequence). The CDR3 spans 16 residues. The chain's CDR3 is CVTNDDTSGSDDEQFF. CDR3 nucleotides: TGTGTCACCAACGATGATACTAGCGGGAGTGACGATGAGCAGTTCTTC. Together with reference TRBV15 and TRBJ2-1, the CDR3 gives the full variable domain: DAMVIQNPRYQVTQFGKPVTLSCSQTLNHNVMYWYQQKSSQAPKLLFHYYDKDFNNEADTPDNFQSRRPNTSFCFLDIRSPGLGDTAMYLCVTNDDTSGSDDEQFFGPGTRLTVL.

This rearrangement joins TRBV4-3 to TRBJ2-2, with 10 bases identical to TRBD1. CDR1 and CDR2 from the germline V gene are LGHNA and YSLEER. The CDR3 loop spans 17 amino acids. V lost 4 bases to trimming and J lost 2 bases; unmatched junction nucleotides: 7. CDR3 residues: CASSPNDRGLNTGELFF. CDR3 nucleotides: TGCGCCAGCAGCCCAAACGACAGGGGGCTTAACACCGGGGAGCTGTTTTTT.

This clonotype has at least ten counts. The chain joins TRBV20-1 to TRBJ2-2; 10 nucleotides line up with TRBD2. Per germline, CDR1 DFQATT and CDR2 SNEGSKA (reference sequence). V was clipped by 2 bases and J by 6 bases; unmatched bases: 6. This CDR3 has 15 amino acids. CDR3 DNA sequence: TGCAGTGCTAGACCTTTCGGACTAGCGGCCGGGGAGCTGTTTTTT. Encoded protein: CSARPFGLAAGELFF.

This clonotype turned up a few times. The V gene is TRBV7-2, the J gene TRBJ2-3; D ambiguous. Trimming shortened V by 5 bases and J by 0 bases, and 9 bases separated the two germline ends. CDR3 length equals 14 residues. CDR1 is SGHTA, CDR2 FQGNSA, per germline. The CDR3 region is CASSRVHSTDTQYF. The CDR3 DNA reads as TGTGCCAGCAGCCGGGTCCATAGCACAGATACGCAGTATTTT.

In this sample, this clonotype is large. The J gene is TRBJ1-2, the V gene TRBV12-3 or TRBV12-4, with 7 bases lining up with TRBD1. V was pared by 3 bases and J by 8 bases, with 9 bases of the junction left unmatched. There are 14 residues in the CDR3. The CDR3 nucleotides are TGTGCCAGCAGTTTTATAGGGGGCCGACGCGGCTACACCTTC. Encoded protein: CASSFIGGRRGYTF.

V and J are TRBV29-1 and TRBJ1-4; D unresolved. V lost 4 bases and J 7 bases, leaving 13 bases between the germline ends. The CDR3 length is 13 residues. Germline V gene lookup returns CDR1 SQVTM and CDR2 ANQGSEA. The CDR3 reads CSVAMWTGEKLFF. The DNA of the CDR3 is TGCAGCGTTGCGATGTGGACGGGTGAAAAACTGTTTTTT.

This clonotype was seen repeatedly, ten times or more. The genes are TRBV5-1 and TRBJ2-2, with D possibly TRBD1 on 5 matching bases. The germline V gene has CDR1 SGHRS and CDR2 YFSETQ. There are 15 residues in the CDR3. Deletions cut 4 bases from V and 5 bases from J, with 15 bases between. The CDR3 sequence is CASSTDTSSTGELFF. CDR3 sequence (DNA): TGCGCCAGCAGCACGGACACCTCTTCTACCGGGGAGCTGTTTTTT.

This clonotype was recorded at least ten times. The rearrangement joins TRBV7-2 to TRBJ2-2; 12 nucleotides match TRBD2. Germline CDR1 SGHTA, CDR2 FQGNSA. CDR3 size: 16 residues. Trimming at V came to 5 bases and at J to 7 bases, leaving 8 bases not matched to a gene. CDR3 nucleotide sequence: TGTGCCAGCAGCCCCCGACTAGCGGGAGTAAGCGGGGAGCTGTTTTTT. Protein product: CASSPRLAGVSGELFF.

This CDR3 reads CSAPGTGSYEQYF. DNA of the CDR3: TGCAGTGCCCCTGGGACGGGTTCCTACGAGCAGTACTTC. V and J are TRBV20-1 and TRBJ2-7; possibly TRBD1 or TRBD2 for D (5 bases each). Germline V gene data show CDR1 as DFQATT and CDR2 as SNEGSKA (reference sequence). V was trimmed by 6 bases and J by 1 base, leaving 13 bases between them. The length of the CDR3 is 13 residues.

This clonotype has only a few counts. The chain has TRBV6-6 and TRBJ2-5, with unresolved D. With 2 bases removed from V and 3 bases from J, the gap between germline ends came to 4 bases. The germline CDR1 and CDR2 sequences are MNHNY and SVGAGI (reference sequence). The CDR3 extends over 12 amino acids. CDR3 sequence (DNA): TGTGCCAGCAGTTACAGGGAAGAGACCCAGTACTTC. Translating gives CASSYREETQYF.

The chain is built from TRBV6-2 or TRBV6-3 and TRBJ2-2; 9 bases map to TRBD2. Germline V CDR1 and CDR2: MNHEY, SVGEGT. The CDR3 contains 17 residues. V trimming: 5 bases; J trimming: 1 base; junction bases outside the gene matches: 8. CDR3 residues: CASSRTSVGRNTGELFF. The CDR3 nucleotides read TGTGCCAGCAGTCGGACTAGCGTCGGAAGGAACACCGGGGAGCTGTTTTTT.

This clonotype has just a few counts. This rearrangement joins TRBV7-9 to TRBJ2-5; D uncertain. V lost 4 bases and J lost 3, with 3 bases in between. CDR1 SEHNR and CDR2 FQNEAQ come from the germline V gene (reference sequence). The CDR3 extends over 11 amino acids. CDR3 bases: TGTGCCAGCAGCTCAAAAGAGACCCAGTACTTC. Translated: CASSSKETQYF.

This clonotype appeared a few times. DNA for the CDR3: TGTGCCAGCAGCCCCCAGGGTAGCAATCAGCCCCAGCATTTT. It encodes CASSPQGSNQPQHF. V gene TRBV7-2 combines with J gene TRBJ1-5; TRBD1 is a possible D gene (5 bases). Germline loops: CDR1 SGHTA, CDR2 FQGNSA. V was cut by 5 bases and J by 0 bases, with 8 bases left in between. This CDR3 has 14 residues.

This clonotype was counted many times. The CDR3 sequence is CSAALNLVKNIQYF. The DNA for the CDR3 is TGCAGTGCCGCACTAAATTTGGTCAAAAACATTCAGTACTTC. The chain uses TRBV20-1 and TRBJ2-4, with D uncertain. CDR3 length: 14 residues. Germline V gene sequence: CDR1 DFQATT, CDR2 SNEGSKA (reference sequence). The germline V and J ends were trimmed by 6 bases and 3 bases, with 15 bases remaining between them.

This clonotype was found many times. The chain uses TRBV15 and TRBJ2-2, with D uncertain. This CDR3 is 14 amino acids long. Germline-derived CDR1 and CDR2 are LNHNV and YYDKDF (reference sequence). The ends were cut back, 6 bases at V and 6 bases at J, with 14 bases in the middle. In DNA, the CDR3 is TGTGCCACCAGAAACGACCTTGGTGCCGGGGAGCTGTTTTTT. Translation gives CATRNDLGAGELFF.

In nucleotides, the CDR3 is TGCGCCAGCAGCCAAGATCGGCGGGAGGCCTACCAGAGCTCCTACAATGAGCAGTTCTTC. Translating gives CASSQDRREAYQSSYNEQFF. The chain employs TRBV4-3 and TRBJ2-1; 8 bases are a match to TRBD2. Germline loops: CDR1 LGHNA, CDR2 YSLEER. The CDR3 has 20 residues. Trimming took 0 bases from V and 0 from J; bases not matched to a gene: 13.

This clonotype was counted many times. This rearrangement joins TRBV29-1 to TRBJ2-1, with 11 positions matching TRBD2. The CDR3 is 15 residues long. V gave up 6 bases and J gave up 3 bases; unmatched junction bases: 7. Germline loops: CDR1 SQVTM, CDR2 ANQGSEA. The CDR3 nucleotides read TGCAGCGTGGACCGTGGACTAGCGGGCTACAATGAGCAGTTCTTC. This codes for CSVDRGLAGYNEQFF.

V is TRBV6-2 or TRBV6-3 and J is TRBJ2-7, with a tentative D call TRBD1 (5 bases). The V end lost 0 bases, the J end lost 3 bases, and 9 bases lay between the germline ends. This CDR3 contains 14 residues. Germline assignment: CDR1 MNHEY and CDR2 SVGEGT. As DNA, the CDR3 is TGTGCCAGCAGTTACTCGCCCAGGGTCTACGAGCAGTACGTC. Encoded protein: CASSYSPRVYEQYV.

The J gene is TRBJ2-1, the V gene TRBV29-1; 14 bases are shared with TRBD2. The CDR3 covers 16 residues. Per the germline V gene, CDR1 is SQVTM and CDR2 is ANQGSEA. V lost 0 bases, J lost 9 bases, and 7 bases stayed unmatched. The DNA for the CDR3 is TGCAGCGTTGAAGATCTGGGACTAGCGGGAGACGGTGAGCAGTTCTTC. Translating gives CSVEDLGLAGDGEQFF.